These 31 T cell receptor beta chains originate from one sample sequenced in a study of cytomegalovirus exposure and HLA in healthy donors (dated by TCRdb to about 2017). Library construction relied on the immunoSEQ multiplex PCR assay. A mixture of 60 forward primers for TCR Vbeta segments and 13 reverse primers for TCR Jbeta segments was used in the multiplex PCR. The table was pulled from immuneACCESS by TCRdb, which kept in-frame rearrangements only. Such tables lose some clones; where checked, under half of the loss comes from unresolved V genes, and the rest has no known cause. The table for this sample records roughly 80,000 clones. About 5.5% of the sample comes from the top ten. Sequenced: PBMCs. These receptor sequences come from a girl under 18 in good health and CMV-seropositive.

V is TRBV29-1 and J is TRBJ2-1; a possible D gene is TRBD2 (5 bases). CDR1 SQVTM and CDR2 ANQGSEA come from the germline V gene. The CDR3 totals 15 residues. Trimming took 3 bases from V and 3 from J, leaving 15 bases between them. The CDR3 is CSVEARAEDYNEQFF. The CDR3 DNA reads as TGCAGCGTTGAGGCCCGAGCGGAGGACTACAATGAGCAGTTCTTC.

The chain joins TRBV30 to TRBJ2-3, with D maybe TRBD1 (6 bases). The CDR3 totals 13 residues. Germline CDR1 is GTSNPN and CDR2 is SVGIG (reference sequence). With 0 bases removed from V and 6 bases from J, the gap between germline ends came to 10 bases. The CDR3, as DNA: TGTGCCTGGAGTGTTGGGGGCGGTGATACGCAGTATTTT. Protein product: CAWSVGGGDTQYF.

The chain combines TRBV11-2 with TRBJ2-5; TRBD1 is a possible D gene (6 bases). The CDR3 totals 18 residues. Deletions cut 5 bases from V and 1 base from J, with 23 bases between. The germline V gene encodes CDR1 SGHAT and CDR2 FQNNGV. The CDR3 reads CASSLNPQQGFVQETQYF. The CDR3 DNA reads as TGTGCCAGCAGCCTCAACCCCCAACAGGGTTTCGTCCAAGAGACCCAGTACTTC.

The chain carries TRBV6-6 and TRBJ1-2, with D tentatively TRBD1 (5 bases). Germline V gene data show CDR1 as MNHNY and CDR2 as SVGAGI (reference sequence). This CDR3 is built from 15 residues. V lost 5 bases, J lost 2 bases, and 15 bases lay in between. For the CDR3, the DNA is TGTGCCAGCAGTCGCGGGGGGGAAATAAACTATGGCTACACCTTC. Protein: CASSRGGEINYGYTF.

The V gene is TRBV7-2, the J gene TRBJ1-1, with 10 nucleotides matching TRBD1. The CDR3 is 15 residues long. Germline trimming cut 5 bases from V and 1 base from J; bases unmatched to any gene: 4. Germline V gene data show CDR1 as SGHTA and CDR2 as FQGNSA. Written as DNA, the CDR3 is TGTGCCAGCAGCAGGACAGGGGGAGGGAACACTGAAGCTTTCTTT. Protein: CASSRTGGGNTEAFF.

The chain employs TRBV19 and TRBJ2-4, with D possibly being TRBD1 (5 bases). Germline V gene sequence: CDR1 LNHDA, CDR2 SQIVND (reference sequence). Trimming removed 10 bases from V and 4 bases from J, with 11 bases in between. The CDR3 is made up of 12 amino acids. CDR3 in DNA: TGTGCCACAGGAGCAGGGAAAAACATTCAGTACTTC. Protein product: CATGAGKNIQYF.

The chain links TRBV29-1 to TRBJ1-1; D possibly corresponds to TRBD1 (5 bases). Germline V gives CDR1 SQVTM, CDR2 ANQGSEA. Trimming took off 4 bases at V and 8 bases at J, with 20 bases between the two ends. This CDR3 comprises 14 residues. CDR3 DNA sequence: TGCAGCGTTGCGCTCAAACAGGTGATATCAGAAGCTTTCTTT. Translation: CSVALKQVISEAFF. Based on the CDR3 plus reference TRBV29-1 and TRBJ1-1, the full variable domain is SAVISQKPSRDICQRGTSLTIQCQVDSQVTMMFWYRQQPGQSLTLIATANQGSEATYESGFVIDKFPISRPNLTFSTLTVSNMSPEDSSIYLCSVALKQVISEAFFGQGTRLTVV.

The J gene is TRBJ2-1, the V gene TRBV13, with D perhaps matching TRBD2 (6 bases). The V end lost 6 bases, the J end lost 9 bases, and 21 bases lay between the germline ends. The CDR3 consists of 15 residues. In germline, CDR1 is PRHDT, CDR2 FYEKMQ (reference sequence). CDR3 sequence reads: CASSSPLLGGSEQFF. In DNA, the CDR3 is TGTGCCAGCAGTTCCCCTCTGTTGGGGGGTAGTGAGCAGTTCTTC.

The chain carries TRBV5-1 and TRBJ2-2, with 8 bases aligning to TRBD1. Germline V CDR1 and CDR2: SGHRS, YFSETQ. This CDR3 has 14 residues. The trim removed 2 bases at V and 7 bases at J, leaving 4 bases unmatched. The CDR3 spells CASSLGQGVGELFF. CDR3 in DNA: TGCGCCAGCAGCTTAGGACAGGGCGTCGGGGAGCTGTTTTTT. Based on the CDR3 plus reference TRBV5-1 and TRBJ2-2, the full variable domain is KAGVTQTPRYLIKTRGQQVTLSCSPISGHRSVSWYQQTPGQGLQFLFEYFSETQRNKGNFPGRFSGRQFSNSRSEMNVSTLELGDSALYLCASSLGQGVGELFFGEGSRLTVL.

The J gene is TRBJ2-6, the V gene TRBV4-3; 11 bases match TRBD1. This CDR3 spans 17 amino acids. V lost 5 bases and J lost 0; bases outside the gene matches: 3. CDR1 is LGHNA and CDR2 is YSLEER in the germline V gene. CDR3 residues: CASSGTGGGSGANVLTF. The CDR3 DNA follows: TGCGCCAGCAGCGGGACAGGGGGAGGCTCTGGGGCCAACGTCCTGACTTTC.

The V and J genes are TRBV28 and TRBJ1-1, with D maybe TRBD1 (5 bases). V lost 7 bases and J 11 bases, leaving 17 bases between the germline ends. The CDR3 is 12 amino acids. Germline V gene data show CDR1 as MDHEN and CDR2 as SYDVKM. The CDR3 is CASMGGRGRAFF. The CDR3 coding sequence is TGTGCCAGCATGGGTGGTAGGGGAAGGGCTTTCTTT.

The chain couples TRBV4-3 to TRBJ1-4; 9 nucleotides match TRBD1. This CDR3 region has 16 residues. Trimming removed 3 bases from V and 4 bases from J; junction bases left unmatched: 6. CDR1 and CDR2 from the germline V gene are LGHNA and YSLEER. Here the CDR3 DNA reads TGCGCCAGCAGCCAGGGAAGGGGACAGGGTAATGAAAAACTGTTTTTT. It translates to CASSQGRGQGNEKLFF.

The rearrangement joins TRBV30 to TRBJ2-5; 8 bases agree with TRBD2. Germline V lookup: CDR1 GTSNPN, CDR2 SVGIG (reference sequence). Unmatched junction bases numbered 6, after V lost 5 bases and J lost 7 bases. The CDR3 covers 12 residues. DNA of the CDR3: TGTGCCTGGTGTCCTAGCGGGCGGACCCAGTACTTC. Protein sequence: CAWCPSGRTQYF.

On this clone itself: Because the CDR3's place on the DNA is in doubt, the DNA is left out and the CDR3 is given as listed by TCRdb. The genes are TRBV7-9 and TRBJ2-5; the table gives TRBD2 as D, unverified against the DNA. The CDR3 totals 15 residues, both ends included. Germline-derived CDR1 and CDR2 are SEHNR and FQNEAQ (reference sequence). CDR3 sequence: CASSSSGGLGETQYF.

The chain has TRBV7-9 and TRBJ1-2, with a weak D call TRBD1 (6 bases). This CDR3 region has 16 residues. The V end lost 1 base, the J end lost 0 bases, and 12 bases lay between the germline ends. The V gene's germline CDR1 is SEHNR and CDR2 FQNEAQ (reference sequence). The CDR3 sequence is CASSLVGGASNYGYTF. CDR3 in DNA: TGTGCCAGCAGCTTAGTAGGGGGAGCCTCTAACTATGGCTACACCTTC.

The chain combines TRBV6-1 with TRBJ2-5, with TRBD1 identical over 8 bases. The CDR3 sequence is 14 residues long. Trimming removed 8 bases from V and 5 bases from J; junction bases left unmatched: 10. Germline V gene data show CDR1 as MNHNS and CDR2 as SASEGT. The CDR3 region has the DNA TGTGCCAGCGAGCTGGGACAGGCAGGGGAGACCCAGTACTTC. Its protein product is CASELGQAGETQYF.

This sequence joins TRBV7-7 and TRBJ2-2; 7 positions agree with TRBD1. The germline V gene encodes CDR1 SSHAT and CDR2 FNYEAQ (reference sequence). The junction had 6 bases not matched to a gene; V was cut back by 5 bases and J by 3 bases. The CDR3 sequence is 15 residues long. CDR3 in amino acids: CASSPGTDHTGELFF. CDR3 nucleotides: TGTGCCAGCAGCCCCGGGACAGATCACACCGGGGAGCTGTTTTTT.

The CDR3 loop is CASSPPGGAENTEAFF. The CDR3 coding sequence is TGTGCCAGCAGCCCCCCAGGAGGGGCGGAGAACACTGAAGCTTTCTTT. The chain carries TRBV28 and TRBJ1-1; a possible D gene is TRBD1 (5 bases). The V gene lost 6 bases and the J gene lost 1 base, with 18 bases spanning the gap. This CDR3 has 16 residues. Germline CDR1 MDHEN, CDR2 SYDVKM.

In DNA form, the CDR3 reads TGCGCCAGCAGCTTGGGAGGACAGGGGGCGGGTTACGAGCAGTACTTC. Encoded protein: CASSLGGQGAGYEQYF. The V call is TRBV5-1, the J call TRBJ2-7; 11 nucleotides line up with TRBD1. Unmatched junction bases numbered 6, after V lost 0 bases and J lost 4 bases. Germline-derived CDR1 and CDR2 are SGHRS and YFSETQ. This CDR3 is built from 16 residues.

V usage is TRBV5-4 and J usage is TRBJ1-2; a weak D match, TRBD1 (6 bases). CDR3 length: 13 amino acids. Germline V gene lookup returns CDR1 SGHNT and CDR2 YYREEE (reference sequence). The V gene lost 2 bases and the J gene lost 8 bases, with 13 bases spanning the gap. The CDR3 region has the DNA TGTGCCAGCAGCTTTCGGGACATTCAAGGCTACACCTTC. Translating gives CASSFRDIQGYTF.

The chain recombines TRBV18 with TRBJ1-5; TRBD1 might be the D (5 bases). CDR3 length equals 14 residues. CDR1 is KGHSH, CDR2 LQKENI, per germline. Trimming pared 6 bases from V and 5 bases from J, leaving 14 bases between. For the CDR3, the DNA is TGTGCCAGCTCTCAGGGTCCAAAGGATCAGCCCCAGCATTTT. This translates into CASSQGPKDQPQHF. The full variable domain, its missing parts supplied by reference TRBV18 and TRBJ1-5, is NAGVMQNPRHLVRRRGQEARLRCSPMKGHSHVYWYRQLPEEGLKFMVYLQKENIIDESGMPKERFSAEFPKEGPSILRIQQVVRGDSAAYFCASSQGPKDQPQHFGDGTRLSIL.

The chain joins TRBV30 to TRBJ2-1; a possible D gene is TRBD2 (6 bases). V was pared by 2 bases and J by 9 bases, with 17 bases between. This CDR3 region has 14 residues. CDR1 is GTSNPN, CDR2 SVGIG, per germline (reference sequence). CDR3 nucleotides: TGTGCCTGGAGTTACGGTCGGGGGAGTGGTGAGCAGTTCTTC. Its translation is CAWSYGRGSGEQFF.

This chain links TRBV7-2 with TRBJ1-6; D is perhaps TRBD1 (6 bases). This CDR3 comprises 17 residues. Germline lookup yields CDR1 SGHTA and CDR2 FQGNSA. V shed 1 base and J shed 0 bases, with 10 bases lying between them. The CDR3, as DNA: TGTGCCAGCAGCTTAGGTGGGGGCTTCTCCTATAATTCACCCCTCCACTTT. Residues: CASSLGGGFSYNSPLHF.

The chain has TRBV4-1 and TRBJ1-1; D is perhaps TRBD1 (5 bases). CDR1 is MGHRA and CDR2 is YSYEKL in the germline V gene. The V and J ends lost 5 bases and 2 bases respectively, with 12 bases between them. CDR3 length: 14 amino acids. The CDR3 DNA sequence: TGCGCCAGCAGCGACAGTGAGCTCAACACTGAAGCTTTCTTT. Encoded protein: CASSDSELNTEAFF.

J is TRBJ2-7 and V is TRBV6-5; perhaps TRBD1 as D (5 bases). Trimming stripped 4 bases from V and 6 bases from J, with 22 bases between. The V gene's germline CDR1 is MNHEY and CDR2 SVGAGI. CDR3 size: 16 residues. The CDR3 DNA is TGTGCCAGCAGTTCTCCCAGACGTGGGGCCCTCGGCGAGCAGTACTTC. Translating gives CASSSPRRGALGEQYF.

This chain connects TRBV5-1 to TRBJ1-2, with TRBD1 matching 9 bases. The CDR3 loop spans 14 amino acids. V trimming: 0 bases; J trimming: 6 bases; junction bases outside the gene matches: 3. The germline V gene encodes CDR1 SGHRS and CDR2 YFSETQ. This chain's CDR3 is CASSLVGQGNGYTF. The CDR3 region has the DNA TGCGCCAGCAGCTTGGTGGGACAGGGAAATGGCTACACCTTC.

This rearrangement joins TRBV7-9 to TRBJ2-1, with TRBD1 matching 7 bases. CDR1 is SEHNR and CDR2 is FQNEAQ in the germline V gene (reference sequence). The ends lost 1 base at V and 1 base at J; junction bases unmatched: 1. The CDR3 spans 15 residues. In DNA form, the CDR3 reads TGTGCCAGCAGCTTAGTGGGACAGTCCTACAATGAGCAGTTCTTC. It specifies CASSLVGQSYNEQFF.

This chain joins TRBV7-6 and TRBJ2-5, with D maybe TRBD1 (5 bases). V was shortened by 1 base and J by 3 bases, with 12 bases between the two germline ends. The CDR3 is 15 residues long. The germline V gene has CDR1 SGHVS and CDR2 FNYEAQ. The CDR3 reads CASSLGQLEEETQYF. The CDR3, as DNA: TGTGCCAGCAGCTTAGGACAGTTAGAGGAAGAGACCCAGTACTTC.

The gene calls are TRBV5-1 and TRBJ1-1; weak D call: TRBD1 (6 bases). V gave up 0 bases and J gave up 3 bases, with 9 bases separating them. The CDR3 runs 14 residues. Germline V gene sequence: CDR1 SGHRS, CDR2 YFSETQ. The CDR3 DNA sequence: TGCGCCAGCAGCTTGGGTGGACAGTACACTGAAGCTTTCTTT. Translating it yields CASSLGGQYTEAFF.

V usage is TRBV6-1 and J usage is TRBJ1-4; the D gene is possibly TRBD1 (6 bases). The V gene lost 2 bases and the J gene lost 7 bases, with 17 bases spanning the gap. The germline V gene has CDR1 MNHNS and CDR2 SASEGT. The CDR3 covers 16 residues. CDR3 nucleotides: TGTGCCAGCAGTGAACATGGTGGGCAGGGGAGTGAAAAACTGTTTTTT. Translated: CASSEHGGQGSEKLFF.

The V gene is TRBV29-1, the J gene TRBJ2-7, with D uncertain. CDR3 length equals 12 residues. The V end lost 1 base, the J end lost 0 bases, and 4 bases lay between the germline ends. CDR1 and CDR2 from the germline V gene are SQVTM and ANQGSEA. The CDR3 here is CSVEAGSYEQYF. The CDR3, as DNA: TGCAGCGTTGAAGCCGGCTCCTACGAGCAGTACTTC.